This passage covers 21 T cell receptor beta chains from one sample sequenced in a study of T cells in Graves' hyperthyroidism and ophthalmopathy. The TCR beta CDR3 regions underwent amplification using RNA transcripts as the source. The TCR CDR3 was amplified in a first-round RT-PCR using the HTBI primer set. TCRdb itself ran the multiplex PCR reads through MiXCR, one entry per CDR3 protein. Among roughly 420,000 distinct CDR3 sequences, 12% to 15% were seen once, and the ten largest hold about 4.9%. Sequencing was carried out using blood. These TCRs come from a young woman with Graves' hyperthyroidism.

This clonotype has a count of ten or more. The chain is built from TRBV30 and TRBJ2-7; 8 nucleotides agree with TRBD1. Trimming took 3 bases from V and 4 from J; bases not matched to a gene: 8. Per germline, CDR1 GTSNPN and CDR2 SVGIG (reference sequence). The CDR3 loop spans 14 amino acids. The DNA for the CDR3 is TGTGCCTGGAGCGCAGGGGGCGCGAAATACGAGCAGTACTTC. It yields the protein CAWSAGGAKYEQYF.

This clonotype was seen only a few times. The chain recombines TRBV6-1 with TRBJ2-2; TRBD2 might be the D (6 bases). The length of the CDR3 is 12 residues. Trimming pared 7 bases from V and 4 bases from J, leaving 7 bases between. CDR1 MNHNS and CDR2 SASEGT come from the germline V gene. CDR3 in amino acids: CASMEGTGELFF. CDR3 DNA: TGTGCCAGCATGGAGGGCACCGGGGAGCTGTTTTTT.

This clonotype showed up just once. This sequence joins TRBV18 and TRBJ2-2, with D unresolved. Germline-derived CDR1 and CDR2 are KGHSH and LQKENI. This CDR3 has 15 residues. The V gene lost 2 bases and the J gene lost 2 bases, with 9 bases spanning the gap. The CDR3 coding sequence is TGTGCCAGCTCACCAAGGCAGCAAAACACCGGGGAGCTGTTTTTT. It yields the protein CASSPRQQNTGELFF. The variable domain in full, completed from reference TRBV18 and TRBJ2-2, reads NAGVMQNPRHLVRRRGQEARLRCSPMKGHSHVYWYRQLPEEGLKFMVYLQKENIIDESGMPKERFSAEFPKEGPSILRIQQVVRGDSAAYFCASSPRQQNTGELFFGEGSRLTVL.

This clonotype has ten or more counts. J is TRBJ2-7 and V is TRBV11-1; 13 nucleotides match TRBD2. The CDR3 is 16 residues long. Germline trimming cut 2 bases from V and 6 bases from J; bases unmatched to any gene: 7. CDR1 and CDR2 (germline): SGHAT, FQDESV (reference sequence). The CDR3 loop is CASSLKIGLAGVEQYF. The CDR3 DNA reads TGTGCCAGCAGCTTAAAAATAGGACTAGCGGGAGTCGAGCAGTACTTC. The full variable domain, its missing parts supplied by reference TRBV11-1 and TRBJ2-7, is EAEVAQSPRYKITEKSQAVAFWCDPISGHATLYWYRQILGQGPELLVQFQDESVVDDSQLPKDRFSAERLKGVDSTLKIQPAELGDSAMYLCASSLKIGLAGVEQYFGPGTRLTVT.

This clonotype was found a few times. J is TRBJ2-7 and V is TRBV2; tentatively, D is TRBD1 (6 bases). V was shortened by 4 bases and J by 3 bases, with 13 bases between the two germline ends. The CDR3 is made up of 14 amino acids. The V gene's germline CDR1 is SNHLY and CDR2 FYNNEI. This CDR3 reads CASSGGDIDYEQYF. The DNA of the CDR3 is TGTGCCAGCAGTGGAGGGGACATCGACTACGAGCAGTACTTC.

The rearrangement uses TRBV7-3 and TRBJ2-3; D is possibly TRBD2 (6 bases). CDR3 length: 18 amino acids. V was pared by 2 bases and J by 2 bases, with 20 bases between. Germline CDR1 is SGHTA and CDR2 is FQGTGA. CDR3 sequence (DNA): TGTGCCAGCAGCTTAGGGTTACTAGCAGCCGACGCCACAGATACGCAGTATTTT. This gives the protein CASSLGLLAADATDTQYF.

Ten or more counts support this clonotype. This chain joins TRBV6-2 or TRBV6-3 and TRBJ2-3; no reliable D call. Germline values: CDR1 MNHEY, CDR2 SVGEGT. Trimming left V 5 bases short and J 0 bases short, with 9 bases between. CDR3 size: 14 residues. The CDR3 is CASSPPLSTDTQYF. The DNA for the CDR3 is TGTGCCAGCAGTCCCCCTTTGAGCACAGATACGCAGTATTTT.

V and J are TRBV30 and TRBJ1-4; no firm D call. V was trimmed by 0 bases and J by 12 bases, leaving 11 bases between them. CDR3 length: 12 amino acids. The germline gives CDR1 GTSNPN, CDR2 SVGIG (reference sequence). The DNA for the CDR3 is TGTGCCTGGAGTGTGGGAGGACTTGAACTGTTTTTT. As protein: CAWSVGGLELFF.

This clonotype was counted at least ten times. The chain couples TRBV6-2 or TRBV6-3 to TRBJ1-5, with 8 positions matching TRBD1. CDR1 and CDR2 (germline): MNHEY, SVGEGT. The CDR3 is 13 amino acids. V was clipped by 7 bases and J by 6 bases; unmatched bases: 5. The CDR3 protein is CASTLTGAQPQHF. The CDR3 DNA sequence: TGTGCCAGCACCCTGACAGGGGCTCAGCCCCAGCATTTT.

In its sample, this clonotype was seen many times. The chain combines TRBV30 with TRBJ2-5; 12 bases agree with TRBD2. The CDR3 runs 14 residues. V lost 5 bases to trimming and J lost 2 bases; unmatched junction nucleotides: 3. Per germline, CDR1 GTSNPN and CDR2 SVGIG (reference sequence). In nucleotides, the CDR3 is TGTGCCTGGCGACTAGCGGGAGTTCAAGAGACCCAGTACTTC. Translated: CAWRLAGVQETQYF.

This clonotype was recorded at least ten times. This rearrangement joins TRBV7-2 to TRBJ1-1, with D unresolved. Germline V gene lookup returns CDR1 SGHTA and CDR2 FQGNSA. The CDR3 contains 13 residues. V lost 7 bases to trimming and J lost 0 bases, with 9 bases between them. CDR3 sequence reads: CASTPPLNTEAFF. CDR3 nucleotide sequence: TGTGCCAGCACCCCGCCCCTGAACACTGAAGCTTTCTTT.

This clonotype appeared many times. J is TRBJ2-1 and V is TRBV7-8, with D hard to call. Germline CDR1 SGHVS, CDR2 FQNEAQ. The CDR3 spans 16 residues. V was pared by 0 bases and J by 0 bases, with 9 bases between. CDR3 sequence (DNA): TGTGCCAGCAGCTTAGCGCCAGGAAGCTCCTACAATGAGCAGTTCTTC. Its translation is CASSLAPGSSYNEQFF. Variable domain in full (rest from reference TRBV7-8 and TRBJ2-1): GAGVSQSPRYKVAKRGQDVALRCDPISGHVSLFWYQQALGQGPEFLTYFQNEAQLDKSGLPSDRFFAERPEGSVSTLKIQRTQQEDSAVYLCASSLAPGSSYNEQFFGPGTRLTVL.

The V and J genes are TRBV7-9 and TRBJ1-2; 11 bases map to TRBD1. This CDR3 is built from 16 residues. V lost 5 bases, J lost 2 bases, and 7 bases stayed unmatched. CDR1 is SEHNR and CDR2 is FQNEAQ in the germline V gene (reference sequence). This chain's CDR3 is CASSVGTGGENYGYTF. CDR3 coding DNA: TGTGCCAGCAGCGTTGGGACAGGGGGTGAAAACTATGGCTACACCTTC.

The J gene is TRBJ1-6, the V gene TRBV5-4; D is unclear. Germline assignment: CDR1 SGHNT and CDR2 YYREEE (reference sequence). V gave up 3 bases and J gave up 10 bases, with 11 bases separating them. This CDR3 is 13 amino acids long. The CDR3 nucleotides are TGTGCCAGCAGCTCGGGGAATCGGTCACCCCTCCACTTT. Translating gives CASSSGNRSPLHF. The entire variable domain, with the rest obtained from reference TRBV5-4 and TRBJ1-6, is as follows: ETGVTQSPTHLIKTRGQQVTLRCSSQSGHNTVSWYQQALGQGPQFIFQYYREEENGRGNFPPRFSGLQFPNYSSELNVNALELDDSALYLCASSSGNRSPLHFGNGTRLTVT.

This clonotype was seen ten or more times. Here the CDR3 reads CASSSRTSGRHTDTQYF. In nucleotides, the CDR3 is TGTGCCAGCAGTTCCCGGACTAGCGGGAGACACACAGATACGCAGTATTTT. The chain combines TRBV28 with TRBJ2-3; 13 nucleotides line up with TRBD2. Germline CDR1 is MDHEN and CDR2 is SYDVKM. CDR3 length: 17 amino acids. V shed 4 bases and J 2 bases; nucleotides not matched to a gene: 6.

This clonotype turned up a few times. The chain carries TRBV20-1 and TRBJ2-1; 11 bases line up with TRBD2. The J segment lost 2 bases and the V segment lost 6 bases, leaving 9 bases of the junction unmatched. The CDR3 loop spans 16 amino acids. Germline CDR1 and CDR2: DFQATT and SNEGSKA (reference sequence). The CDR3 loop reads CSALLRGLAAYNEQFF. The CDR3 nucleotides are TGCAGTGCCCTCTTACGGGGACTAGCGGCCTACAATGAGCAGTTCTTC.

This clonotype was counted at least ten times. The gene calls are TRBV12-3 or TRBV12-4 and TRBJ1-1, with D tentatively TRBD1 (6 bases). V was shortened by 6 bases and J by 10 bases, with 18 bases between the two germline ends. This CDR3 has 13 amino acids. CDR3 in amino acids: CASSSGASSAAFF. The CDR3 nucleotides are TGTGCCAGCAGCTCAGGGGCCTCTTCTGCAGCTTTCTTT.

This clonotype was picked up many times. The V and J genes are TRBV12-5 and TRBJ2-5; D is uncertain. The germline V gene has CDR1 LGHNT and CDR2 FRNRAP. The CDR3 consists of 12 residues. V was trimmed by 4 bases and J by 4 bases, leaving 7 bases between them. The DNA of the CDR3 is TGTGCTAGTGGTTCAGTCCTAGAGACCCAGTACTTC. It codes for CASGSVLETQYF.

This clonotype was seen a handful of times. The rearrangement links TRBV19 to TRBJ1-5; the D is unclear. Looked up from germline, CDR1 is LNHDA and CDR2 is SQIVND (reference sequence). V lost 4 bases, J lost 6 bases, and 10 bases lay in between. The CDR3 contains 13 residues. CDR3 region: CASSTVYRQPQHF. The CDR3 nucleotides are TGTGCCAGTAGTACCGTTTATCGTCAGCCCCAGCATTTT.

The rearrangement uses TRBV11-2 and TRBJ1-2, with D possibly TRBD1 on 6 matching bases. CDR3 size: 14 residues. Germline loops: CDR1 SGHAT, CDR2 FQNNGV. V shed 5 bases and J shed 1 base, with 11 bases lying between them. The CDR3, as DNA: TGTGCCAGCAGCCCGGGACAAGTTAACTATGGCTACACCTTC. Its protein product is CASSPGQVNYGYTF.

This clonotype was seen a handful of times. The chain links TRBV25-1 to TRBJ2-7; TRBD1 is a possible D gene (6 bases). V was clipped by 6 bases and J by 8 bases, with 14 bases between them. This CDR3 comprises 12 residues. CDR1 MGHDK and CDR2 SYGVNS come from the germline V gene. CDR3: CASRGHLRQQYF. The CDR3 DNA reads TGTGCCAGCAGGGGACACCTTAGGCAGCAGTACTTC.